These 6 T cell receptor beta chains were sequenced from one sample in a study of lymphopenia after photon versus proton radiotherapy. The method was immunoSEQ multiplex PCR; TCRdb's version includes in-frame clones alone and lacks a portion of them. The profile shows under 80,000 clones, about 90% of them singletons. The input for sequencing was peripheral blood, taken from a patient treated with photon-based radiotherapy. The receptor source for this set is a middle-aged man with gastric cancer.

The V gene is TRBV6-1, the J gene TRBJ1-3, with 8 bases that match TRBD1. V was pared by 3 bases and J by 2 bases, with 15 bases of the junction left unmatched. Germline V gene sequence: CDR1 MNHNS, CDR2 SASEGT. This CDR3 has 19 amino acids. The CDR3 sequence is CASSEGAGGYFGTGNTIYF. CDR3 bases: TGTGCCAGCAGTGAGGGGGCAGGGGGCTATTTTGGTACTGGAAACACCATATATTTT.

This clone has just a few counts. The chain couples TRBV6-4 to TRBJ2-1, with 16 bases fitting TRBD2. Germline assignment: CDR1 MRHNA and CDR2 SNTAGT. V was pared by 2 bases and J by 9 bases, with 1 base of the junction left unmatched. The CDR3 spans 15 residues. CDR3 amino acids: CASSDGTSGGAEQFF. CDR3 in DNA: TGTGCCAGCAGTGACGGGACTAGCGGGGGGGCTGAGCAGTTCTTC.

The CDR3 region has the DNA TGTGCCAGTAGTATCACCCTTACCAGGGGGGGGACTGAAGCTTTCTTT. Translated, it gives CASSITLTRGGTEAFF. The chain recombines TRBV19 with TRBJ1-1; 7 bases match TRBD1. Looked up from germline, CDR1 is LNHDA and CDR2 is SQIVND (reference sequence). The trim removed 3 bases at V and 5 bases at J, leaving 12 bases unmatched. The CDR3 sequence is 16 residues long.

This sequence joins TRBV2 and TRBJ1-1; D may be TRBD1 (6 bases). This CDR3 has 15 amino acids. From germline, CDR1 is SNHLY and CDR2 FYNNEI. Deletions cut 5 bases from V and 2 bases from J, with 15 bases between. CDR3 bases: TGTGCCAGCAGTCCTTCGAGGGGGGAAAACACTGAAGCTTTCTTT. It yields the protein CASSPSRGENTEAFF. The full variable domain, completed using reference TRBV2 and TRBJ1-1, is EPEVTQTPSHQVTQMGQEVILRCVPISNHLYFYWYRQILGQKVEFLVSFYNNEISEKSEIFDDQFSVERPDGSNFTLKIRSTKLEDSAMYFCASSPSRGENTEAFFGQGTRLTVV.

This rearrangement joins TRBV5-1 to TRBJ2-3; D ambiguous. CDR3 size: 16 residues. Germline CDR1 is SGHRS and CDR2 is YFSETQ. Trimming took 0 bases from V and 0 from J, leaving 11 bases between them. The chain's CDR3 is CASSLVGGGSTDTQYF. Here the CDR3 DNA reads TGCGCCAGCAGCTTGGTTGGCGGTGGGAGCACAGATACGCAGTATTTT.

The chain employs TRBV19 and TRBJ2-2, with D hard to call. Trimming left V 8 bases short and J 1 base short, with 8 bases between. CDR3 size: 13 residues. Germline V gives CDR1 LNHDA, CDR2 SQIVND (reference sequence). CDR3 region: CASGSQNTGELFF. The CDR3 nucleotides read TGTGCCAGTGGCTCACAGAACACCGGGGAGCTGTTTTTT.